This TCR beta chain was recorded in a study of cytomegalovirus exposure and HLA in healthy donors. Study in general: Among 150 million to 200 million T cells, an earlier analysis found 95 million to 140 million unique TCR beta sequences.

The ends were cut back, 3 bases at V and 7 bases at J, with 10 bases in the middle. CDR3 length equals 13 residues. The germline V gene encodes CDR1 SGHNT and CDR2 YYREEE (reference sequence). The study ran its PCR with 60 Vbeta and 13 Jbeta primers. The assay was immunoSEQ multiplex PCR, and TCRdb's table has in-frame clones only and misses some. The sample lists more than 150,000 clones, around 73% occurring once. The origin of this receptor is a male donor in good health and CMV-seronegative. The V call is TRBV5-4, the J call TRBJ1-4; D unresolved. The source material was PBMCs. As DNA, the CDR3 is TGTGCCAGCAGCTCGGGAAGGAGTGAAAAACTGTTTTTT. This encodes CASSSGRSEKLFF.